The clone carrying this T cell receptor beta chain was seen a handful of times. Its antigen is not identified. This entry comes from a study of CD8+ T cells in alopecia areata. Study context: Patients in the treated group were given tofacitinib by mouth, 5 to 10 mg twice a day. Once tofacitinib had been taken for 6 to 18 months, 6 months off drug followed.

Once RNA had been extracted, it was reverse transcribed into cDNA to act as the sequencing template. The method was immunoSEQ multiplex PCR; TCRdb's version includes in-frame clones alone and lacks a portion of them. Of about 190,000 clones listed, 64% are singletons. Documented treatment: oral pan-JAK inhibitor, 5-10 mg twice daily. Study-wide results and caveats: How baseline CD8+ expansion relates to response remains uncertain (there was one nonresponder). Numerous clones, expanded in lesions, remained in scalp and blood during tofacitinib.

This receptor was obtained from a human donor with alopecia areata. This specimen was CD4+ T cells sorted from blood, taken at week 4, from a patient treated with tofacitinib.

CDR3 loop: CASRNREGRTEAFF. The DNA of the CDR3 is TGTGCCAGCAGAAACAGGGAAGGGAGAACTGAAGCTTTCTTT. J is TRBJ1-1 and V is TRBV6-5; a weak D match, TRBD1 (6 bases). CDR1 is MNHEY and CDR2 is SVGAGI in the germline V gene. V lost 6 bases to trimming and J lost 5 bases, with 16 bases between them. The CDR3 extends over 14 amino acids.